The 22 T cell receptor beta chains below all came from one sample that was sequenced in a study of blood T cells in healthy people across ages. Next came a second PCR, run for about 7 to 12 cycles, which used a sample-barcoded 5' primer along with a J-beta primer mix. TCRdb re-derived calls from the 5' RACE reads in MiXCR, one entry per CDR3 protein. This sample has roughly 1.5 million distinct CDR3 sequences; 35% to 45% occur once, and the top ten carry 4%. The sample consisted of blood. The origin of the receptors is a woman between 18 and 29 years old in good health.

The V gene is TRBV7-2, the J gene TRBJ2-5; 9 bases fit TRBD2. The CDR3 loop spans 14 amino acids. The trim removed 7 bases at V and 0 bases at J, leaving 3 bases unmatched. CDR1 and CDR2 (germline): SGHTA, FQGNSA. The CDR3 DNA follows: TGTGCCAGCACAAGCGGGAGGCACCAAGAGACCCAGTACTTC. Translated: CASTSGRHQETQYF.

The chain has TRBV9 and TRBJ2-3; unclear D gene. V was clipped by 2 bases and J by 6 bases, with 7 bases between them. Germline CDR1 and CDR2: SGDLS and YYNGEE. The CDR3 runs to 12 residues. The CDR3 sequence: CASSVGVDTQYF. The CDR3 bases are TGTGCCAGCAGCGTTGGGGTGGATACGCAGTATTTT.

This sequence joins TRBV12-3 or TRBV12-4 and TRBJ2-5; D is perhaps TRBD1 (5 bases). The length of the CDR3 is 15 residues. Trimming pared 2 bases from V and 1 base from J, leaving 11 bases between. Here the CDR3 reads CASSLTRQSQETQYF. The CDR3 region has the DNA TGTGCCAGCAGTTTAACGAGACAGAGCCAAGAGACCCAGTACTTC.

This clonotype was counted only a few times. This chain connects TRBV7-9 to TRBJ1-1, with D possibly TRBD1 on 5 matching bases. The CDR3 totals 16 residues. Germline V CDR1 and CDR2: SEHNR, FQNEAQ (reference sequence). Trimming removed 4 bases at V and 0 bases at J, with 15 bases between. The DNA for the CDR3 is TGTGCCAGCAGCTCAATTGGTGGGACGGTGAACACTGAAGCTTTCTTT. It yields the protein CASSSIGGTVNTEAFF.

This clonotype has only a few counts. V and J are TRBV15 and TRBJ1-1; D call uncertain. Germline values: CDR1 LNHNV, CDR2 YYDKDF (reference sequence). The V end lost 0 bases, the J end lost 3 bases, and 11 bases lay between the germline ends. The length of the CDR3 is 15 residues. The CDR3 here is CATSRDEGWDTEAFF. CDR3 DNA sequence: TGTGCCACCAGCAGAGATGAGGGTTGGGACACTGAAGCTTTCTTT.

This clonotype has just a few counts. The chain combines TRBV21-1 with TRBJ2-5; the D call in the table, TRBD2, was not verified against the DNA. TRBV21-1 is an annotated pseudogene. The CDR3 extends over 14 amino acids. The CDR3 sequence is CASSGDCHKETQYF. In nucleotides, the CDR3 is TGTGCCAGCAGCGGGGACTGCCATAAAGAGACCCAGTACTTC.

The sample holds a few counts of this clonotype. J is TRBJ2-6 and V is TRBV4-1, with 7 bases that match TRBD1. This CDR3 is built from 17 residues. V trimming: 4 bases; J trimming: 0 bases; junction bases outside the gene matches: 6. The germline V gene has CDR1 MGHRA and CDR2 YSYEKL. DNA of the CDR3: TGCGCCAGCAGCCCGGGACAGTCGAACTCTGGGGCCAACGTCCTGACTTTC. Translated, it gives CASSPGQSNSGANVLTF.

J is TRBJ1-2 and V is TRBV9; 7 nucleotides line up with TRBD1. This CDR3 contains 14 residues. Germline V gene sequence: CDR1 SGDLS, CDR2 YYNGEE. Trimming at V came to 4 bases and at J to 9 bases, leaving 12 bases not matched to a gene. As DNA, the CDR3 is TGTGCCAGCAGCACAGAGACAGGGTGGACTAGCTACACCTTC. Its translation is CASSTETGWTSYTF.

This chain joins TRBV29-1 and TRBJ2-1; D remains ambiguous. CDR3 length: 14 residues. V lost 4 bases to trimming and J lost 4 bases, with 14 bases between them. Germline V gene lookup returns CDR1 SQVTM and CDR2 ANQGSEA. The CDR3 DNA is TGCAGCGTTGCGCAGCCTCTTTCTTACAATGAGCAGTTCTTC. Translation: CSVAQPLSYNEQFF.

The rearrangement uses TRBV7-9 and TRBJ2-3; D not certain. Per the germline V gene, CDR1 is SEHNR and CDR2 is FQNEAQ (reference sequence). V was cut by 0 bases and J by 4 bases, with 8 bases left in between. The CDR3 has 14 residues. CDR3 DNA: TGTGCCAGCAGCTTAGCGGGCCTCTCAGATACGCAGTATTTT. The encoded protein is CASSLAGLSDTQYF.

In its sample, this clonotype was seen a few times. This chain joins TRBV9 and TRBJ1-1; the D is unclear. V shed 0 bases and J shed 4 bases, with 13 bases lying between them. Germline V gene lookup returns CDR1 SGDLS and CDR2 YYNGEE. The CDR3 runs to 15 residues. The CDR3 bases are TGTGCCAGCAGCGTAGATTCCAGGTTTGGCACTGAAGCTTTCTTT. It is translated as CASSVDSRFGTEAFF.

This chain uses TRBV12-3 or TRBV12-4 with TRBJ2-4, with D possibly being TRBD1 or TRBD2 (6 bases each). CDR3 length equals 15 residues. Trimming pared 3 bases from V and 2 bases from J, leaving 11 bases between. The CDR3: CASSLTGGTKNIQYF. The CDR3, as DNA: TGTGCCAGCAGTTTGACAGGAGGGACCAAAAACATTCAGTACTTC.

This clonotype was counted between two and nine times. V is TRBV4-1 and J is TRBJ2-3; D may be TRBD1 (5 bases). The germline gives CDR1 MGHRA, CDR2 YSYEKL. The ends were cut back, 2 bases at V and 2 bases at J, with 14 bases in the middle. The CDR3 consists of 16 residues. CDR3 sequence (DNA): TGCGCCAGCAGCCAACACAGGTCCCAAGACACAGATACGCAGTATTTT. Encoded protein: CASSQHRSQDTDTQYF.

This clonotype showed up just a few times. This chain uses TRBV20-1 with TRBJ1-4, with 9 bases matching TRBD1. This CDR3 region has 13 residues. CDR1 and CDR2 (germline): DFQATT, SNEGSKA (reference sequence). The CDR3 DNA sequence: TGCAGGGTCCGCCGGACAGGGGAGGAAAAACTGTTTTTT. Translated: CRVRRTGEEKLFF.

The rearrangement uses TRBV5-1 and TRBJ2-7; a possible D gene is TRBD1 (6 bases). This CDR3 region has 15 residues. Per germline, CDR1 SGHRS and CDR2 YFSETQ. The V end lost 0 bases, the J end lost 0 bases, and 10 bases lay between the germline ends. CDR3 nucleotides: TGCGCCAGCAGCTTGGAGAGGGGGAGCTCCTACGAGCAGTACTTC. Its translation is CASSLERGSSYEQYF.

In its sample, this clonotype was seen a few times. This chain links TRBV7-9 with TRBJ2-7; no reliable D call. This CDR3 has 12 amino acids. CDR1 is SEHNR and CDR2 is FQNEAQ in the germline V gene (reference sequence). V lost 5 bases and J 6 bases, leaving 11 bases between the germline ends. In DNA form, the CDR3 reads TGTGCCAGCAGCCCCATTGGGGTCGAGCAGTACTTC. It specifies CASSPIGVEQYF.

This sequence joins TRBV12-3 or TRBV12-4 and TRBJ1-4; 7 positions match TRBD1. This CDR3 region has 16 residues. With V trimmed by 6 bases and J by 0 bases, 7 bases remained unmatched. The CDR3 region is CASRPDRAATNEKLFF. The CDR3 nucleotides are TGTGCCAGCAGACCCGACAGGGCCGCAACTAATGAAAAACTGTTTTTT.

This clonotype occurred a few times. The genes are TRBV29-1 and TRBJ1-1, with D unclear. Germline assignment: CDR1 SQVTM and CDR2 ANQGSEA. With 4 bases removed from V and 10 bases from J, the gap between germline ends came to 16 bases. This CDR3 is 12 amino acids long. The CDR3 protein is CSVGSSMGRAFF. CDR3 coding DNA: TGCAGCGTTGGGAGTTCCATGGGAAGAGCTTTCTTT.

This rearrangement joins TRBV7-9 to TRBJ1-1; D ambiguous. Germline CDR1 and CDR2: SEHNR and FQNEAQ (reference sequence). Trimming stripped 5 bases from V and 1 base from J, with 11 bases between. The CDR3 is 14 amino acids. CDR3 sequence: CASSPDNWNTEAFF. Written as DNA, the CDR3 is TGTGCCAGCAGCCCCGACAACTGGAACACTGAAGCTTTCTTT.

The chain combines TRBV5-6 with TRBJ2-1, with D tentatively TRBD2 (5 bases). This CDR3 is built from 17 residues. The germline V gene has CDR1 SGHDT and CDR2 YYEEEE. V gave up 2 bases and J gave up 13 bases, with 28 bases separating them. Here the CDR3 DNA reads TGTGCCAGCAGCTTTCACGCCTCCGGAAATTTGGGAGAGACCCAGTTCTTC. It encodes CASSFHASGNLGETQFF.

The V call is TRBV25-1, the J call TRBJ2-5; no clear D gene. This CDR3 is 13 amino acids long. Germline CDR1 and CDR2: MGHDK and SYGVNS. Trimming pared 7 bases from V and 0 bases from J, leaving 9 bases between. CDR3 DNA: TGTGCCAGCAAAGGACGCCACCAAGAGACCCAGTACTTC. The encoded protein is CASKGRHQETQYF.

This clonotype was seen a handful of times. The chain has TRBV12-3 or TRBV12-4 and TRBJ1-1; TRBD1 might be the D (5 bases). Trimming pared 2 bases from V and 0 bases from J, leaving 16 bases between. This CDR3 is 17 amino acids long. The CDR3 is CASSLWGGRQMNTEAFF. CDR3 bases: TGTGCCAGCAGTTTATGGGGGGGAAGGCAAATGAACACTGAAGCTTTCTTT.